This T cell receptor beta chain was retrieved from a study of blood T cells in healthy people across ages. This clonotype was observed many times. A sample-barcoded 5' primer and a J-beta primer mix were used in a second PCR of about 6 to 12 cycles. TCRdb ran MiXCR on the 5' RACE reads and lists one entry per CDR3 protein. In the table there are hundreds of thousands of distinct CDR3 sequences, roughly 43% of which are singletons. CDR3 length: 14 amino acids. V trimming: 5 bases; J trimming: 5 bases; junction bases outside the gene matches: 8. Germline V gene lookup returns CDR1 SGHVS and CDR2 FQNEAQ.

The source material was blood. The chain joins TRBV7-8 to TRBJ2-7; 8 bases line up with TRBD1. This sequence was found in a man older than 75 in good health. DNA for the CDR3: TGTGCCAGCAGCCCCCAGACAGGGGCCAACGAGCAGTACTTC. This sequence encodes CASSPQTGANEQYF.